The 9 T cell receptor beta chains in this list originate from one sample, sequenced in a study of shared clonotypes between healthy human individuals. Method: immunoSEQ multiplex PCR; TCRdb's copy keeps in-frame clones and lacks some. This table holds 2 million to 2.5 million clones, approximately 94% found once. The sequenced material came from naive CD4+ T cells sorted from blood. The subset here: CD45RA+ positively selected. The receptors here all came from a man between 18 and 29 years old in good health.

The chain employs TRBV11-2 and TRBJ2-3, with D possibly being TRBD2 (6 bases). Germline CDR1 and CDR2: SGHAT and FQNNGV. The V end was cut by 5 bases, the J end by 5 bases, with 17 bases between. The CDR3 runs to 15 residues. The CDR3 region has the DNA TGTGCCAGCAGCACCCTTGAGGGGACTGGAGATACGCAGTATTTT. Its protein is CASSTLEGTGDTQYF.

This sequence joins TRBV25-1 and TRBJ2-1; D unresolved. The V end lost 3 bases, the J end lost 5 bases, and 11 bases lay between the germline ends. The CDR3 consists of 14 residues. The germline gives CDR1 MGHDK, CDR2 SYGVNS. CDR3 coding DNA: TGTGCCAGCAGTGAGACCCAGAGAAACAATGAGCAGTTCTTC. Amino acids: CASSETQRNNEQFF.

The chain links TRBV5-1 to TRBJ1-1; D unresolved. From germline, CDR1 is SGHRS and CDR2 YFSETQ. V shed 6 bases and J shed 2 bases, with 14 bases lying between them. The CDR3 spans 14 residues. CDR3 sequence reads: CASTRNRANTEAFF. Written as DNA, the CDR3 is TGCGCCAGCACCCGTAACCGGGCCAACACTGAAGCTTTCTTT.

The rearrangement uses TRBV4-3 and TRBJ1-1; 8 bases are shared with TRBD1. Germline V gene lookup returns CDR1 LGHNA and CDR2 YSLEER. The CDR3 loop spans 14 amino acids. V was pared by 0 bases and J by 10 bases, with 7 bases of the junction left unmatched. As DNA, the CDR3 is TGCGCCAGCAGCCAAGATGGGGGACAGGTGGGAGCTTTCTTT. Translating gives CASSQDGGQVGAFF.

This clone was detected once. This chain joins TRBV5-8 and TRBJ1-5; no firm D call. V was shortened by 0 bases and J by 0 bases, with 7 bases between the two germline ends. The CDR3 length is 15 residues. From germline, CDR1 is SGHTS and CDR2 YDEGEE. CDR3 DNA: TGTGCCAGCAGCTTGGGCGCCTATAGCAATCAGCCCCAGCATTTT. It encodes CASSLGAYSNQPQHF. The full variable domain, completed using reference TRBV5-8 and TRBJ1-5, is EAGVTQSPTHLIKTRGQQATLRCSPISGHTSVYWYQQALGLGLQFLLWYDEGEERNRGNFPPRFSGRQFPNYSSELNVNALELEDSALYLCASSLGAYSNQPQHFGDGTRLSIL.

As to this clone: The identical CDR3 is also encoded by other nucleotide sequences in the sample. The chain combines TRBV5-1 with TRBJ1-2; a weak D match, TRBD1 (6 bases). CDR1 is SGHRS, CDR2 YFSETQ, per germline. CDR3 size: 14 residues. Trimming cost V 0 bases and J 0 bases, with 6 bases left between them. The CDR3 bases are TGCGCCAGCAGCTTGGGGACAGCTAACTATGGCTACACCTTC. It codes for CASSLGTANYGYTF.

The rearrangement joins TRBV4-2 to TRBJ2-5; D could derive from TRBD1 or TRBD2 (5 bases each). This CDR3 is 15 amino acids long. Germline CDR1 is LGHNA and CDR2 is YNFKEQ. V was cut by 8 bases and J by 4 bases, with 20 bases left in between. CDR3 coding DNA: TGTGCCAGCTCCCCCGGGACCGAGAGGGGAGAGACCCAGTACTTC. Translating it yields CASSPGTERGETQYF.

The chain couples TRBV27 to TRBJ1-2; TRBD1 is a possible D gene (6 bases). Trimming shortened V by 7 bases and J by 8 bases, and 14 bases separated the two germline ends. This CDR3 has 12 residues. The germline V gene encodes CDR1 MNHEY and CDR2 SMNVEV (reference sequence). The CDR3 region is CASTTQGRGYTF. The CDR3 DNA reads TGTGCCAGCACCACACAGGGAAGAGGCTACACCTTC.

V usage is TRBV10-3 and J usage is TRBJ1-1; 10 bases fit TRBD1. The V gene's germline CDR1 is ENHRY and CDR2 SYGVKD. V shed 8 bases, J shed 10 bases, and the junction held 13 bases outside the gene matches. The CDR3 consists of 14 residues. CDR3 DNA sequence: TGTGCCATCGAAGTGGGACAGGGGACAAATTCAGCTTTCTTT. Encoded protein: CAIEVGQGTNSAFF.